The 15 T cell receptor beta chains presented below share a single source sample, sequenced in a study of Graves' ophthalmopathy and Graves' hyperthyroidism. Amplified TCR beta CDR3 regions were obtained using RNA transcripts as template. First-round RT-PCR with HTBI primers preceded a second-round multiplex PCR. TCRdb itself ran the multiplex PCR reads through MiXCR, one entry per CDR3 protein. This table has roughly 600,000 distinct CDR3 sequences, 35% to 40% appearing once. Sequenced input: peripheral blood or thyroid tissue (not recorded which). Source of these receptors: an adult man with Graves' hyperthyroidism.

Turning to this clonotype: Possible read error: a much larger clone is one base away. The rearrangement joins TRBV20-1 to TRBJ2-2; 13 bases are shared with TRBD2. Germline assignment: CDR1 DFQATT and CDR2 SNEGSKA (reference sequence). With 2 bases clipped from V and 4 bases from J, the junction kept 7 bases outside the gene matches. The CDR3 extends over 17 amino acids. The CDR3 nucleotides read TGCAGTGCTAGACCGGGACTAGCGGGACGTGGCACCGGGGAGCTGTTTTTT. Protein product: CSARPGLAGRGTGELFF.

This clonotype was seen only a few times. The V gene is TRBV6-1, the J gene TRBJ2-7; a possible D gene is TRBD1 (6 bases). Germline V gives CDR1 MNHNS, CDR2 SASEGT. Trimming cost V 3 bases and J 3 bases, with 15 bases left between them. The CDR3 is made up of 15 amino acids. The CDR3 nucleotides read TGTGCCAGCAGTGAGGGGCAGCAGGGGCTCTACGAGCAGTACTTC. It codes for CASSEGQQGLYEQYF.

This clonotype has only a few counts. The gene calls are TRBV3-1 and TRBJ1-1; 7 nucleotides align to TRBD1. The CDR3 consists of 15 residues. With V trimmed by 4 bases and J by 0 bases, 5 bases remained unmatched. CDR1 is LGHDT, CDR2 YNNKEL, per germline (reference sequence). CDR3 coding DNA: TGTGCCAGCAGCCGGGGACAGCCCATGAACACTGAAGCTTTCTTT. Amino acid sequence: CASSRGQPMNTEAFF.

The chain carries TRBV5-4 and TRBJ2-5; 8 nucleotides align to TRBD1. CDR3 length: 15 amino acids. The germline gives CDR1 SGHNT, CDR2 YYREEE (reference sequence). V trimming: 1 base; J trimming: 3 bases; junction bases outside the gene matches: 5. This CDR3 reads CASSLWGTGKETQYF. CDR3 DNA: TGTGCCAGCAGCTTGTGGGGGACAGGAAAAGAGACCCAGTACTTC.

The rearrangement joins TRBV10-2 to TRBJ2-7; 8 nucleotides agree with TRBD1. With V trimmed by 6 bases and J by 2 bases, 6 bases remained unmatched. Germline V gene data show CDR1 as WSHSY and CDR2 as SAAADI. This CDR3 is 14 amino acids long. CDR3: CASRYGTGTYEQYF. The CDR3 DNA reads TGCGCCAGCAGGTACGGGACAGGCACCTACGAGCAGTACTTC.

This clonotype was found many times. The chain combines TRBV10-2 with TRBJ2-2, with D tentatively TRBD1 or TRBD2 (5 bases each). This CDR3 is built from 14 residues. V gave up 5 bases and J gave up 7 bases, with 14 bases separating them. Germline CDR1 is WSHSY and CDR2 is SAAADI. The CDR3 here is CASSWDALNGELFF. The CDR3 DNA reads as TGCGCCAGCAGTTGGGACGCTCTTAACGGGGAGCTGTTTTTT.

The CDR3, as DNA: TGCAGCGTTGCCGAGCAGGGAATCTCTGGGGCCAACGTCCTGACTTTC. Protein product: CSVAEQGISGANVLTF. The rearrangement links TRBV29-1 to TRBJ2-6, with a tentative D call TRBD1 (5 bases). V was trimmed by 4 bases and J by 0 bases, leaving 13 bases between them. The V gene's germline CDR1 is SQVTM and CDR2 ANQGSEA. The CDR3 has 16 amino acids.

CDR3 coding DNA: TGCAGCGTTGAAGGGGGCACAGGGCGGTACACCATATATTTT. Translating gives CSVEGGTGRYTIYF. The rearrangement uses TRBV29-1 and TRBJ1-3, with D possibly TRBD1 on 6 matching bases. Trimming stripped 1 base from V and 8 bases from J, with 15 bases between. The CDR3 is made up of 14 amino acids. The V gene's germline CDR1 is SQVTM and CDR2 ANQGSEA.

This clonotype was recorded a few times. V gene TRBV25-1 combines with J gene TRBJ2-3, with 10 bases lining up with TRBD2. Germline loops: CDR1 MGHDK, CDR2 SYGVNS. The V segment lost 2 bases and the J segment 2 bases; nucleotides outside the gene matches: 4. CDR3 length: 16 amino acids. The CDR3 DNA reads as TGTGCCAGCAGTGAAGGGACTAGCGACTACACAGATACGCAGTATTTT. Encoded protein: CASSEGTSDYTDTQYF.

In its sample, this clonotype was seen a few times. An end of the junction differs from the germline gene, which may be a read error. The chain combines TRBV10-3 with TRBJ1-1; D ambiguous. This CDR3 spans 15 amino acids. From germline, CDR1 is ENHRY and CDR2 SYGVKD. The CDR3 DNA reads TGTGCCAGCAGTTACCCCACCGTGGATTACACTGAAGCTTTCTTT. As protein: CASSYPTVDYTEAFF.

The CDR3 reads CASSIALGQIYEQYF. CDR3 bases: TGTGCCAGTAGTATCGCACTTGGACAGATCTACGAGCAGTACTTC. The rearrangement joins TRBV7-9 to TRBJ2-7, with TRBD1 as a possible D gene (6 bases). V was cut by 9 bases and J by 3 bases, with 21 bases left in between. Germline V CDR1 and CDR2: SEHNR, FQNEAQ (reference sequence). This CDR3 is 15 amino acids long. The full variable domain, with the rest looked up from reference TRBV7-9 and TRBJ2-7, is DTGVSQNPRHKITKRGQNVTFRCDPISEHNRLYWYRQTLGQGPEFLTYFQNEAQLEKSRLLSDRFSAERPKGSFSTLEIQRTEQGDSAMYLCASSIALGQIYEQYFGPGTRLTVT.

In its sample, this clonotype was seen a few times. V is TRBV20-1 and J is TRBJ1-2, with unresolved D. Germline-derived CDR1 and CDR2 are DFQATT and SNEGSKA (reference sequence). This CDR3 contains 14 residues. V lost 1 base and J 4 bases, leaving 13 bases between the germline ends. The CDR3 reads CSARVHSGPYGYTF. The CDR3 nucleotides read TGCAGTGCTAGAGTACACAGCGGACCCTATGGCTACACCTTC.

This rearrangement joins TRBV5-6 to TRBJ2-3, with 8 bases identical to TRBD2. The CDR3 has 15 amino acids. Germline CDR1 SGHDT, CDR2 YYEEEE. The ends lost 3 bases at V and 1 base at J; junction bases unmatched: 4. The CDR3 loop reads CASSSELAGTDTQYF. DNA of the CDR3: TGTGCCAGCAGCTCGGAACTAGCGGGCACAGATACGCAGTATTTT.

This rearrangement joins TRBV2 to TRBJ2-5; 7 bases match TRBD2. V gave up 5 bases and J gave up 4 bases; unmatched junction bases: 10. Germline lookup yields CDR1 SNHLY and CDR2 FYNNEI. The CDR3 runs to 15 residues. In DNA form, the CDR3 reads TGTGCCAGCAGTTCCTGGGGGGGGGAAGGAGAGACCCAGTACTTC. Translated, it gives CASSSWGGEGETQYF.

The rearrangement uses TRBV7-9 and TRBJ1-2, with TRBD1 matching over 9 bases. The V gene end was trimmed by 5 bases and the J gene end by 3 bases; junction bases not matched to a gene: 4. The germline V gene encodes CDR1 SEHNR and CDR2 FQNEAQ (reference sequence). This CDR3 has 14 amino acids. CDR3 bases: TGTGCCAGCAGCGACAGGGGGGCCGACTATGGCTACACCTTC. Its translation: CASSDRGADYGYTF.